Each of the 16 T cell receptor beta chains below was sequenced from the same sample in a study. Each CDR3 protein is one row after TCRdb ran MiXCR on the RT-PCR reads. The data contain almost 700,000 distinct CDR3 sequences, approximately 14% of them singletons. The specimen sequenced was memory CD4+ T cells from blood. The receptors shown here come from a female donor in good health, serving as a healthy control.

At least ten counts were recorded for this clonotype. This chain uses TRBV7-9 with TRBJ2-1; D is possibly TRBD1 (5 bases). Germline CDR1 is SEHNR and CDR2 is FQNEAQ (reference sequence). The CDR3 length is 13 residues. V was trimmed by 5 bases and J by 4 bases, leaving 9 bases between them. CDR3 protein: CASSRGQYNEQFF. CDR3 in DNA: TGTGCCAGCAGCAGGGGTCAGTACAATGAGCAGTTCTTC.

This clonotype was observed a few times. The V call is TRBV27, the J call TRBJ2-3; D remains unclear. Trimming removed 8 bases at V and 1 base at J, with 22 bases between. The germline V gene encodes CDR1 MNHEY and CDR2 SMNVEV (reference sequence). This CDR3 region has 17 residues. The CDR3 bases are TGTGCCAGCCGCCCGACGGGCGGTAGCTTGGGCACAGATACGCAGTATTTT. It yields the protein CASRPTGGSLGTDTQYF.

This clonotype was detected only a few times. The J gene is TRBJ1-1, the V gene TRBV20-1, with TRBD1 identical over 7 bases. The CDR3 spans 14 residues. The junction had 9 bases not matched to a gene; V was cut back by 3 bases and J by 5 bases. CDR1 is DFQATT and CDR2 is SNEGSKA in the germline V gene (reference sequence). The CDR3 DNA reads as TGCAGTGCTAGTGGCTCCGCAGGGGGAACTGAAGCTTTCTTT. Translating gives CSASGSAGGTEAFF.

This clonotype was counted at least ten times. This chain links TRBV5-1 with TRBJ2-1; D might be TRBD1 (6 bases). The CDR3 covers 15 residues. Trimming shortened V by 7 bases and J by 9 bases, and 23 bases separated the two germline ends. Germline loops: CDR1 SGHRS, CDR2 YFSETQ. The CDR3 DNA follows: TGCGCCAGCTTCAGGACCGGACCCCTACAGGGTGAGCAGTTCTTC. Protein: CASFRTGPLQGEQFF.

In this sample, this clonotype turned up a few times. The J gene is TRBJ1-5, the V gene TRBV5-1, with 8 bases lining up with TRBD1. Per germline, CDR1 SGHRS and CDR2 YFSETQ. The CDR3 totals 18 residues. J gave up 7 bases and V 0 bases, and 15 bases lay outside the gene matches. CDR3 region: CASSLAPRDPGGGQPQHF. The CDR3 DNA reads TGCGCCAGCAGCTTGGCCCCGAGAGACCCAGGGGGCGGACAGCCCCAGCATTTT. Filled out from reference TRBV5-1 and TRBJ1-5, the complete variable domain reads KAGVTQTPRYLIKTRGQQVTLSCSPISGHRSVSWYQQTPGQGLQFLFEYFSETQRNKGNFPGRFSGRQFSNSRSEMNVSTLELGDSALYLCASSLAPRDPGGGQPQHFGDGTRLSIL.

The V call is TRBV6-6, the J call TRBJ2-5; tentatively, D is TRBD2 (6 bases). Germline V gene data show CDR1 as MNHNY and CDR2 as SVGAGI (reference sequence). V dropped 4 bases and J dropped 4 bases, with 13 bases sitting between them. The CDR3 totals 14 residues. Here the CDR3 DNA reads TGTGCCAGCAGTTTCGGCGGGGCCGGAGAGACCCAGTACTTC. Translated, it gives CASSFGGAGETQYF.

CDR3: CSADGWGGRRDTQYF. The CDR3 DNA is TGCAGTGCTGATGGGTGGGGAGGGAGAAGAGATACGCAGTATTTT. The chain links TRBV20-1 to TRBJ2-3, with 7 bases matching TRBD2. The CDR3 extends over 15 amino acids. The J segment lost 5 bases and the V segment lost 5 bases, leaving 13 bases of the junction unmatched. The V gene's germline CDR1 is DFQATT and CDR2 SNEGSKA (reference sequence).

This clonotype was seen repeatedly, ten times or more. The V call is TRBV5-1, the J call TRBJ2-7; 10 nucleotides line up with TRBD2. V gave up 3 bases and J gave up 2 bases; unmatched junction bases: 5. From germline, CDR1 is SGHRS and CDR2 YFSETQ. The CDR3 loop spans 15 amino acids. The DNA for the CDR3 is TGCGCCAGCAGCTCGGGACTAGCGCTTACCTACGAGCAGTACTTC. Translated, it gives CASSSGLALTYEQYF. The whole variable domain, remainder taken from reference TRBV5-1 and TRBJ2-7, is KAGVTQTPRYLIKTRGQQVTLSCSPISGHRSVSWYQQTPGQGLQFLFEYFSETQRNKGNFPGRFSGRQFSNSRSEMNVSTLELGDSALYLCASSSGLALTYEQYFGPGTRLTVT.

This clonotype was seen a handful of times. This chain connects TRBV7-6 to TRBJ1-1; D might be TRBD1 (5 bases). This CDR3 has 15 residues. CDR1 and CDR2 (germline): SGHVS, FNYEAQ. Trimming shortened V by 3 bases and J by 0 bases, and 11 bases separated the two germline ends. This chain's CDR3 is CASSFQDTMNTEAFF. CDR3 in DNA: TGTGCCAGCAGCTTCCAGGACACGATGAACACTGAAGCTTTCTTT.

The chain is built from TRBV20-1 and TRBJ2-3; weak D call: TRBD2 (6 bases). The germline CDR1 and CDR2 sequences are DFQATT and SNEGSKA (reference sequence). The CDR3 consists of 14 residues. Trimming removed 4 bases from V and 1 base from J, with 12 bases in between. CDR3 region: CSANGVAGTDTQYF. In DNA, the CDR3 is TGCAGTGCTAATGGAGTAGCGGGCACAGATACGCAGTATTTT.

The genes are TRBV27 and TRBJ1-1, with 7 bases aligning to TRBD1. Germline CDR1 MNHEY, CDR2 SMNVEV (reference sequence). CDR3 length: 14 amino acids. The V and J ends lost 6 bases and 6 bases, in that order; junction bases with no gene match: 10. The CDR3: CASRPRQGWSEAFF. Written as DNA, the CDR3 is TGTGCCAGCAGGCCTCGACAGGGATGGTCTGAAGCTTTCTTT.

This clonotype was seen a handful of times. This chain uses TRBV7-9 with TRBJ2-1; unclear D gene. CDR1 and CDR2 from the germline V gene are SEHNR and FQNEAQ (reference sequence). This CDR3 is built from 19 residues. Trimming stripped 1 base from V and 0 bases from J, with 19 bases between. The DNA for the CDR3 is TGTGCCAGCAGCTTAGGGATCGACCCAAGCAGGAGCTCCTACAATGAGCAGTTCTTC. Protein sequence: CASSLGIDPSRSSYNEQFF.

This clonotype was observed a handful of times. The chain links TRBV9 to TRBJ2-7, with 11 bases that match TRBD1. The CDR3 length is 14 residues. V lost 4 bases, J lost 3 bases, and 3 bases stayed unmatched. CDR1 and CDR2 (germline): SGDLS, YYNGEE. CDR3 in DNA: TGTGCCAGCAGCACGGGACAGGGGGTCTACGAGCAGTACTTC. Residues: CASSTGQGVYEQYF. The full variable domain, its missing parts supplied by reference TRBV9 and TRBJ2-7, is DSGVTQTPKHLITATGQRVTLRCSPRSGDLSVYWYQQSLDQGLQFLIQYYNGEERAKGNILERFSAQQFPDLHSELNLSSLELGDSALYFCASSTGQGVYEQYFGPGTRLTVT.

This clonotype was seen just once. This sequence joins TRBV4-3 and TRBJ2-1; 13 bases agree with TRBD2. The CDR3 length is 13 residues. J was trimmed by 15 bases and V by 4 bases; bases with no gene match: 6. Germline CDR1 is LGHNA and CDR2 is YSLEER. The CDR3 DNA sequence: TGCGCCAGCAGCCGGGGACTAGCGGGAAGAGGGTTCTTC. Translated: CASSRGLAGRGFF.

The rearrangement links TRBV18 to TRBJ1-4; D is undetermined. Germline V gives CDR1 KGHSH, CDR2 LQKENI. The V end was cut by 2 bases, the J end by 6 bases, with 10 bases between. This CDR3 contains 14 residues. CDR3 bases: TGTGCCAGCTCACCAAGGAGCGGGGATGAAAAACTGTTTTTT. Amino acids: CASSPRSGDEKLFF.

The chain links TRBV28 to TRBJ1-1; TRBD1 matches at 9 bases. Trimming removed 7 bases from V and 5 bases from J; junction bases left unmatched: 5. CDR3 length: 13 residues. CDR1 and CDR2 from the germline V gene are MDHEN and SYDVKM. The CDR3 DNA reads TGTGCCAGCATTGGGGGACAGGGAACTGAAGCTTTCTTT. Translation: CASIGGQGTEAFF.